The rows below give T cell receptor beta chains drawn from one sample of a study of T cell repertoires in cytomegalovirus infection. No antigen is known for these receptors. TCRdb reanalysed the reads using MiXCR and keeps one entry per CDR3 protein. The data contain approximately 910,000 distinct CDR3 sequences, roughly 31% of them singletons. This specimen consisted of cultured CD8+ T cells from PBMCs, obtained from culture after CMV antigen stimulation. Receptor source: a human donor in good health (CMV status not recorded). Some clones in this sample may be carry-over from other donors' samples. The CDR3 runs from the conserved cysteine through the conserved F or W. A D gene is named only where the DNA matches it firmly. Clone size appears in some rows only: once, few, many, or a class for an expanded clone.

>NA|TRBV27|TRBJ1-2|NA
TGTGCCAGCACCCCCGGACACGGGGCTAACTATGGCTACACCTTC
CASTPGHGANYGYTF
>TRBD1|TRBV9|TRBJ2-2|NA
TGTGCCAGCAGCGGGGGGACAGCGAACACCGGGGAGCTGTTTTTT
CASSGGTANTGELFF
>NA|TRBV7-8|TRBJ1-2|few
TGTGCCAGCAGCTCGGACAGACGCTATGGCTACACCTTC
CASSSDRRYGYTF
>NA|TRBV23-1|TRBJ2-7|NA
TGCGCCAGCAGTCAAGTCCAGACAGAAGCCCCGAGCTACGAGCAGTACTTC
CASSQVQTEAPSYEQYF
>TRBD2|TRBV4-1|TRBJ2-1|few
TGCGCCAGCAGCCAAGATCAGGTAGTACTAGCGGGCAACGATGAGCAGTTCTTC
CASSQDQVVLAGNDEQFF
>TRBD1|TRBV27|TRBJ1-5|NA
TGTGCCAGCAGGGCAGGGGGAAGCAATCAGCCCCAGCATTTT
CASRAGGSNQPQHF
>NA|TRBV6-5|TRBJ2-5|NA
TGTGCCAGCAGTCAGGGGCCAGAGACCCAGTACTTC
CASSQGPETQYF
>NA|TRBV7-6|TRBJ1-6|few
TGTGCCAGCAGCCCCCGCCTTCCGGGTGTGAATTCACCCCTCCACTTT
CASSPRLPGVNSPLHF
>TRBD1|TRBV7-9|TRBJ2-7|few
TGTGCCAGCAGCTCTCGACAGGGCCACGAGCAGTACTTC
CASSSRQGHEQYF
>NA|TRBV27|TRBJ1-5|once
TGTGTCAGCAGTGCCCAGGGTACGAATCAGCCCCAGCATTTT
CVSSAQGTNQPQHF
>NA|TRBV7-9|TRBJ1-1|NA
TGTGCCAGCAGTCCCCCTCGGGCGCAGAGCACTGAAGCTTTCTTT
CASSPPRAQSTEAFF
>NA|TRBV4-1|TRBJ1-5|NA
TGCGCCAGCAGCCATGAATCGATCAATCAGCCCCAGCATTTT
CASSHESINQPQHF
>NA|TRBV7-2|TRBJ2-7|few
TGTGCCAGCAGCTTCCCCCCTGGGGGCGACTACGAGCAGTACTTC
CASSFPPGGDYEQYF
>TRBD1|TRBV19|TRBJ1-5|NA
TGTGCCAGTAGTAATCCGGACAGGGGAAGCAATCAGCCCCAGCATTTT
CASSNPDRGSNQPQHF
>NA|TRBV14|TRBJ1-3|few
TGTGCCAGCAGCCACGGGGACTCTGGAAACACCATATATTTT
CASSHGDSGNTIYF
>TRBD1|TRBV29-1|TRBJ2-7|NA
TGCAGCGGAGCGGGACAGGGGGCTGGCGAGCAGTACTTC
CSGAGQGAGEQYF
>NA|TRBV14|TRBJ1-2|NA
TGTGCCAGCAGCCAAGATATCCAGGGAGGTGGCTACACCTTC
CASSQDIQGGGYTF
>NA|TRBV7-9|TRBJ2-3|NA
TGTGCCAGCAGACCCGCGATCTCGTTAGATACGCAGTATTTT
CASRPAISLDTQYF
>NA|TRBV15|TRBJ2-2|NA
TGTGCCACCAGCCTTCCCGGGGAGCTGTTTTTT
CATSLPGELFF
>TRBD2|TRBV7-2|TRBJ2-1|few
TGTGCCAGCAGCGTGGGACTAGCCAGGGGGGGGGATGAGCAGTTCTTC
CASSVGLARGGDEQFF
>NA|TRBV10-3|TRBJ2-2|NA
TGTGCCATCCTGACCGGGCCGACTAGGAACACCGGGGAGCTGTTTTTT
CAILTGPTRNTGELFF
>TRBD1|TRBV27|TRBJ2-2|NA
TGTGCCAGCAGCCATACAGGGGAGAGAATGACCGGGGAGCTGTTTTTT
CASSHTGERMTGELFF
>TRBD1|TRBV11-2|TRBJ1-1|NA
TGTGCCAGCAGCTTATATGCCCGACAGGGTGTGAACACTGAAGCTTTCTTT
CASSLYARQGVNTEAFF
>TRBD1|TRBV27|TRBJ1-1|few
TGTGCCAGCAGTAGAGGACAGGGAGTCACTGAAGCTTTCTTT
CASSRGQGVTEAFF
>NA|TRBV19|TRBJ1-2|NA
TGTGCAACAGGGCCTGGCTACACCTTC
CATGPGYTF
>NA|TRBV6-6|TRBJ2-3|few
TGTGCCAGCAGCGGCGCCTTTCGGGATACGCAGTATTTT
CASSGAFRDTQYF
>NA|TRBV6-2/TRBV6-3|TRBJ1-1|few
TGTGCCAGCAGCTATATTGGGAACACTGAAGCTTTCTTT
CASSYIGNTEAFF
>NA|TRBV5-6|TRBJ2-7|NA
TGTGCCAGCAGCTTGATCAGGGAACTCTCCTACGAGCAGTACTTC
CASSLIRELSYEQYF
>TRBD2|TRBV12-3/TRBV12-4|TRBJ2-3|few
TGTGCCAGCAGTTTCCCCGGACTAGCGGGGGGAGATACGCAGTATTTT
CASSFPGLAGGDTQYF
>NA|TRBV4-3|TRBJ2-2|many
TGTGCTAGCAGCTTAGGGACTGCCGGGGAGCTGTTTTTT
CASSLGTAGELFF
>NA|TRBV7-8|TRBJ2-7|many
TGTGCCAGCAGCTTAGAGAGCTCCTACGAGCAGTACTTC
CASSLESSYEQYF